This T cell receptor beta chain was documented in a study of blood T cell repertoires in COVID-19. Turning to the study itself: The samples span acute and convalescent COVID-19 from the United States, Italy and Spain.

Trimming left V 3 bases short and J 2 bases short, with 6 bases between. The germline gives CDR1 SGDLS, CDR2 YYNGEE. The CDR3 spans 13 residues. In the authors' workflow: Researchers report that nucleated cell counts were estimated from reference gene primer amplification. Assay used: immunoSEQ multiplex PCR; TCRdb lists only in-frame clones, some missing. For V, J and clone size, that table is used; D and trimming come from the DNA. Of roughly 200,000 clones detected, about four fifths appear once; the ten largest clones hold about 5.3%. The chain employs TRBV9 and TRBJ1-3; D is unclear. Sequenced sample: PBMCs or T cells enriched from blood (not recorded which). This receptor was taken from a woman aged 45-65 years who had been exposed to COVID-19. In DNA, the CDR3 is TGTGCCAGCAGCGAGAGCACTGGAAACACCATATATTTT. It yields the protein CASSESTGNTIYF. Full variable domain (remainder filled in from reference TRBV9 and TRBJ1-3): DSGVTQTPKHLITATGQRVTLRCSPRSGDLSVYWYQQSLDQGLQFLIQYYNGEERAKGNILERFSAQQFPDLHSELNLSSLELGDSALYFCASSESTGNTIYFGEGSWLTVV.